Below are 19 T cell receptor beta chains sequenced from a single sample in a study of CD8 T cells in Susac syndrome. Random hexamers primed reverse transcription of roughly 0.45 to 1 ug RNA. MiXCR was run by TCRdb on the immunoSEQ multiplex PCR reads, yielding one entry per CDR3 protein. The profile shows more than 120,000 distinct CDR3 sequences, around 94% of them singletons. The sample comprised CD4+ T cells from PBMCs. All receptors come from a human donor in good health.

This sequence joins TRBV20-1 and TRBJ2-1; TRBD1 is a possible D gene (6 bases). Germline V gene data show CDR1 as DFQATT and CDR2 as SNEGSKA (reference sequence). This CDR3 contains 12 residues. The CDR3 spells CTTQGISNEQFF. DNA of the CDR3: TGCACCACACAGGGAATAAGCAATGAGCAGTTCTTC.

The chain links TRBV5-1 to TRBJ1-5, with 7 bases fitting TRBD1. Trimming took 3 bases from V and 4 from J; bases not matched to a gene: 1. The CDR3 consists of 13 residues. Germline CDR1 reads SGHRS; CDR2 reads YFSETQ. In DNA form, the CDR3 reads TGCGCCAGCAGCTGGGGACAGAATCAGCCCCAGCATTTT. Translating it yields CASSWGQNQPQHF. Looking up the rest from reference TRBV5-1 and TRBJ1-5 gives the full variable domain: KAGVTQTPRYLIKTRGQQVTLSCSPISGHRSVSWYQQTPGQGLQFLFEYFSETQRNKGNFPGRFSGRQFSNSRSEMNVSTLELGDSALYLCASSWGQNQPQHFGDGTRLSIL.

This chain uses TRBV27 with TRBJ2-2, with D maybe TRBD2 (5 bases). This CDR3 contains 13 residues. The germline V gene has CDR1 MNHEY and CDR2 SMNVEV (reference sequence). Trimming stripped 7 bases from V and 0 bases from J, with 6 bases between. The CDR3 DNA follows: TGTGCCAGCAAGCGGTCGAACACCGGGGAGCTGTTTTTT. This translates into CASKRSNTGELFF.

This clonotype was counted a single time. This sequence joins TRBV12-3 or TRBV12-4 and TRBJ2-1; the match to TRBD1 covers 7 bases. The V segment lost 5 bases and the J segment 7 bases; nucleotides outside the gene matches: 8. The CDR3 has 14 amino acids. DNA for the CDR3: TGTGCCAGCAGTCAAAACAGGGGAAGGAATGAGCAGTTCTTC. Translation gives CASSQNRGRNEQFF.

CDR3 in amino acids: CASSRTGGAGNTIYF. The CDR3 DNA reads TGTGCCAGCAGTAGAACCGGAGGGGCTGGAAACACCATATATTTT. V gene TRBV6-5 combines with J gene TRBJ1-3; possibly TRBD1 for D (5 bases). This CDR3 spans 15 amino acids. Germline V CDR1 and CDR2: MNHEY, SVGAGI. V was trimmed by 5 bases and J by 2 bases, leaving 13 bases between them.

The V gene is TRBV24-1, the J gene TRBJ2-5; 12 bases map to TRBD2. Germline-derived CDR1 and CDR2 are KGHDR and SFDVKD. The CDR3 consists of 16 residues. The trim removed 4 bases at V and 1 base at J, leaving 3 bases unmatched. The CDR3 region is CATSDRLAGVQETQYF. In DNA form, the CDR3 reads TGTGCCACCAGTGACCGACTAGCGGGGGTCCAAGAGACCCAGTACTTC.

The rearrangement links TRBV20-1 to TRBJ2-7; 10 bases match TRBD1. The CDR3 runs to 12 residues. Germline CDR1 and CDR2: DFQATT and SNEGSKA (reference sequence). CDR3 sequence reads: CRTGTGDYEQYF. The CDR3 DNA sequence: TGCAGAACCGGGACAGGGGACTACGAGCAGTACTTC.

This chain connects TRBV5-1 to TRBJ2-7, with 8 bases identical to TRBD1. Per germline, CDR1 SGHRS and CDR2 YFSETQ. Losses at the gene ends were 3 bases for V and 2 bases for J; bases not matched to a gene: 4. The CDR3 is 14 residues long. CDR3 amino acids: CASSSSGQAYEQYF. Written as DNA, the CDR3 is TGCGCCAGCAGCTCCTCGGGACAGGCCTACGAGCAGTACTTC.

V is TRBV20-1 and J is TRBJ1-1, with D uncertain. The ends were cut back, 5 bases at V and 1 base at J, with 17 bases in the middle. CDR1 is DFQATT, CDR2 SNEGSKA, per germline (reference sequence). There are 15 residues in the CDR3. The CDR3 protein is CSAQDSSGANTEAFF. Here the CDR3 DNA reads TGCAGTGCTCAGGACTCCTCCGGCGCGAACACTGAAGCTTTCTTT.

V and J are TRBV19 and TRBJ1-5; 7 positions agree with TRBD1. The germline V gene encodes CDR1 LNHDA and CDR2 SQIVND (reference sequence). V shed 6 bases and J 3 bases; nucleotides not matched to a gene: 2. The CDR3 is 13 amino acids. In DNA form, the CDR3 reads TGTGCCAGTAGACAGGGGCTCAATCAGCCCCAGCATTTT. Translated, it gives CASRQGLNQPQHF.

CDR3 in DNA: TGTGCCTGGAGTAGGATTGGTGTTGGCAATCAGCCCCAGCATTTT. It yields the protein CAWSRIGVGNQPQHF. The rearrangement uses TRBV30 and TRBJ1-5, with D unresolved. The CDR3 has 15 residues. V dropped 2 bases and J dropped 2 bases, with 13 bases sitting between them. Germline CDR1 GTSNPN, CDR2 SVGIG (reference sequence).

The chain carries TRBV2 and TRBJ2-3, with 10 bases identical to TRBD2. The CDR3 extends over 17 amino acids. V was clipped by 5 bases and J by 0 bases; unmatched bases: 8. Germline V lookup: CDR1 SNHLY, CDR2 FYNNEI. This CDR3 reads CASSFGLAETSTDTQYF. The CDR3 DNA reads TGTGCCAGCAGTTTTGGACTAGCGGAAACTAGCACAGATACGCAGTATTTT.

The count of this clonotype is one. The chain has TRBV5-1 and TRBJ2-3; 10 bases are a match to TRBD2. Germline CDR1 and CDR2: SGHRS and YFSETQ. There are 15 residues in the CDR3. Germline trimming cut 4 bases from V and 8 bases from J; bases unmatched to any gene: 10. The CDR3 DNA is TGCGCCAGCAGCCAGAGCGGGAGGGCCTGGGGTACGCAGTATTTT. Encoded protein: CASSQSGRAWGTQYF.

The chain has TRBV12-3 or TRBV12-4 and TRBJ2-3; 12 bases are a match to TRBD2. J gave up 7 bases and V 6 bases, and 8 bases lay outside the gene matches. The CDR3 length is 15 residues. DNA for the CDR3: TGTGCCAGCAGAGTACTAGCGGGAGGCCATTATACGCAGTATTTT. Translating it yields CASRVLAGGHYTQYF.

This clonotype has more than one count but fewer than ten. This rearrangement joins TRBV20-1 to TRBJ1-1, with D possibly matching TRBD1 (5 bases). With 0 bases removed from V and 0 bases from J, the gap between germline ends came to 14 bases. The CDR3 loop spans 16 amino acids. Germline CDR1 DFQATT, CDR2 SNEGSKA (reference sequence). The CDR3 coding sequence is TGCAGTGCTAGAGATCAGGATCAGGGACTGAACACTGAAGCTTTCTTT. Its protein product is CSARDQDQGLNTEAFF.

The chain's CDR3 is CAISQLAGGETQYF. In nucleotides, the CDR3 is TGTGCCATCAGTCAACTAGCGGGAGGGGAGACCCAGTACTTC. The chain recombines TRBV10-3 with TRBJ2-5, with 13 nucleotides matching TRBD2. CDR3 length equals 14 residues. The germline gives CDR1 ENHRY, CDR2 SYGVKD. The V gene end was trimmed by 5 bases and the J gene end by 5 bases; junction bases not matched to a gene: 2.

CDR3 bases: TGTGCCAGCAGTCGACTAGCGAAAGCCTACGAGCAGTACGTC. Residues: CASSRLAKAYEQYV. V and J are TRBV12-3 or TRBV12-4 and TRBJ2-7, with 8 bases lining up with TRBD2. The ends lost 5 bases at V and 2 bases at J; junction bases unmatched: 5. The CDR3 sequence is 14 residues long.

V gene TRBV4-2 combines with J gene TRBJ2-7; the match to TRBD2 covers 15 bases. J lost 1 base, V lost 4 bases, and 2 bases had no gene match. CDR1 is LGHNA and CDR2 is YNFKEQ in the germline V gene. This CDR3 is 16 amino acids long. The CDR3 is CASSPGTSGRSYEQYF. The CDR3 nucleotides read TGTGCCAGCAGCCCGGGGACTAGCGGGAGGTCCTACGAGCAGTACTTC.

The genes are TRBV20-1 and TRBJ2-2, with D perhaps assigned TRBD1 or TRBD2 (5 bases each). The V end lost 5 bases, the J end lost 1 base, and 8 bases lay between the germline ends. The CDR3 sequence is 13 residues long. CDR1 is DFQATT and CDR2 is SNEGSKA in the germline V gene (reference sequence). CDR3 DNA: TGCAGTGCTTTGGGGGAGAACACCGGGGAGCTGTTTTTT. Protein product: CSALGENTGELFF.